This is a list of T cell receptor beta chains from one sample in a study of blood T cell repertoires in COVID-19. Libraries were prepared by immunoSEQ multiplex PCR; TCRdb keeps only in-frame clonotypes and omits some of them. The top ten hold roughly 4% of the sample, which has 95,000 to 150,000 clones, nearly 90% seen once. Sequenced input: peripheral blood. The receptors shown here come from a woman in her sixties with COVID-19, enrolled during active disease. CDR3s include the opening cysteine and the closing phenylalanine or tryptophan. The order of the fields is D gene, clone size, V gene, J gene, CDR3 protein, CDR3 DNA. The D gene is left open where the match is weak. Not all rows give a size; the values are once, few, many and, for expanded clones, a class.

D: TRBD1
size: NA
V: TRBV6-5
J: TRBJ1-4
CDR3: CASSLDRGRVKLFF
DNA: TGTGCCAGCAGTCTGGACAGGGGTCGAGTAAAACTGTTTTTT

D: NA
size: NA
V: TRBV19
J: TRBJ1-2
CDR3: CASSATVFYGYTF
DNA: TGTGCCAGTAGCGCGACAGTTTTCTATGGCTACACCTTC

D: NA
size: NA
V: TRBV7-2
J: TRBJ1-2
CDR3: CASSPVGGSYGYTF
DNA: TGTGCCAGCAGCCCAGTAGGCGGATCCTATGGCTACACCTTC

D: NA
size: NA
V: TRBV7-2
J: TRBJ2-7
CDR3: CASSAGPRSYEQYF
DNA: TGTGCCAGCAGCGCAGGGCCCCGCTCCTACGAGCAGTACTTC

D: NA
size: NA
V: TRBV7-8
J: TRBJ2-2
CDR3: CASSRQGLRELFF
DNA: TGTGCCAGCAGCCGACAGGGACTTCGGGAGCTGTTTTTT

D: NA
size: NA
V: TRBV14
J: TRBJ1-6
CDR3: CASSHLAIRGPLHF
DNA: TGTGCCAGCAGCCATCTAGCCATCAGGGGCCCCCTCCACTTT

D: TRBD1
size: NA
V: TRBV15
J: TRBJ2-6
CDR3: CATSRDAGRGRGRSGANVLTF
DNA: TGTGCCACCAGCAGAGATGCGGGCCGCGGCAGGGGGCGTTCTGGGGCCAACGTCCTGACTTTC

D: NA
size: NA
V: TRBV5-1
J: TRBJ1-6
CDR3: CASSPGASNYNSPLHF
DNA: TGCGCCAGCAGCCCGGGAGCTAGTAATTATAATTCACCCCTCCACTTT

D: NA
size: NA
V: TRBV6-5
J: TRBJ1-3
CDR3: CASSYSRHSGNTIYF
DNA: TGTGCCAGCAGTTACTCGCGGCACTCTGGAAACACCATATATTTT

D: NA
size: NA
V: TRBV18
J: TRBJ2-3
CDR3: CASSPSVAATDTQYF
DNA: TGTGCCAGCTCACCGTCAGTGGCCGCCACAGATACGCAGTATTTT

D: NA
size: NA
V: TRBV6-5
J: TRBJ1-1
CDR3: CASSYTSMRQKEAFF
DNA: TGTGCCAGCAGTTACACCTCAATGAGACAGAAAGAAGCTTTCTTT

D: NA
size: NA
V: TRBV9
J: TRBJ2-2
CDR3: CASSVRGASNTGELFF
DNA: TGTGCCAGCAGCGTACGGGGGGCTTCGAACACCGGGGAGCTGTTTTTT

D: TRBD1
size: NA
V: TRBV6-2/TRBV6-3
J: TRBJ1-2
CDR3: CASSYAGQGIGNYGYTF
DNA: TGTGCCAGCAGTTACGCGGGACAGGGAATTGGTAACTATGGCTACACCTTC

D: NA
size: NA
V: TRBV2
J: TRBJ2-7
CDR3: CATRPWANPTYEQYF
DNA: TGTGCCACCCGACCATGGGCGAACCCGACCTACGAGCAGTACTTC

D: TRBD1
size: many
V: TRBV15
J: TRBJ2-3
CDR3: CATSRGQGETDTQYF
DNA: TGTGCCACCAGCAGAGGACAGGGAGAGACAGATACGCAGTATTTT

D: NA
size: NA
V: TRBV19
J: TRBJ2-2
CDR3: CASSRRPGELFF
DNA: TGTGCCAGTAGTCGCAGGCCCGGGGAGCTGTTTTTT

D: NA
size: once
V: TRBV20-1
J: TRBJ2-7
CDR3: CSASSGGATSEYF
DNA: TGCAGTGCTAGTTCTGGGGGGGCGACCTCAGAGTACTTC

D: NA
size: NA
V: TRBV20-1
J: TRBJ1-4
CDR3: CSASMGPINEKLFF
DNA: TGCAGTGCTAGTATGGGCCCTATTAATGAAAAACTGTTTTTT

D: TRBD2
size: NA
V: TRBV5-1
J: TRBJ2-3
CDR3: CASSSRTSGGNTQYF
DNA: TGCGCCAGCAGCTCCCGGACTAGCGGGGGTAATACGCAGTATTTT

D: TRBD1
size: NA
V: TRBV6-5
J: TRBJ1-6
CDR3: CAVRDRGSYNSPLHF
DNA: TGTGCCGTACGTGACAGGGGATCCTATAATTCACCCCTCCACTTT

D: NA
size: NA
V: TRBV11-3
J: TRBJ2-1
CDR3: CASSSRDSGITFNEQFF
DNA: TGTGCCAGCAGCTCTAGGGACTCGGGAATAACATTCAATGAGCAGTTCTTC

D: TRBD2
size: NA
V: TRBV24-1
J: TRBJ2-3
CDR3: CATSHGASGGPRRLYF
DNA: TGTGCCACCAGCCATGGGGCTAGCGGGGGACCACGCCGTCTGTATTTT

D: NA
size: NA
V: TRBV3-1/TRBV3-2
J: TRBJ1-6
CDR3: CASSQGGFGSPLHF
DNA: TGTGCCAGCAGCCAGGGAGGTTTCGGGTCACCCCTCCACTTT

D: NA
size: NA
V: TRBV7-3
J: TRBJ2-1
CDR3: CASSSYREPGNEQFF
DNA: TGTGCCAGCAGCTCTTACAGGGAACCGGGGAATGAGCAGTTCTTC

D: TRBD1
size: NA
V: TRBV7-3
J: TRBJ1-5
CDR3: CASSATGMNQPQHF
DNA: TGTGCCAGCAGCGCGACAGGGATGAATCAGCCCCAGCATTTT

D: TRBD2
size: NA
V: TRBV6-5
J: TRBJ2-2
CDR3: CASRRGGAGELFF
DNA: TGTGCCAGCAGACGGGGAGGGGCCGGGGAGCTGTTTTTT

D: TRBD1
size: once
V: TRBV19
J: TRBJ1-6
CDR3: CASSRSGQGNSPLHF
DNA: TGTGCCAGTAGCCGGTCCGGACAGGGGAATTCACCCCTCCACTTT

D: NA
size: NA
V: TRBV19
J: TRBJ1-2
CDR3: CASRPLAGRENYGYTF
DNA: TGTGCCAGTAGGCCTTTGGCGGGCCGGGAGAACTATGGCTACACCTTC

D: NA
size: NA
V: TRBV12-3/TRBV12-4
J: TRBJ1-2
CDR3: CASRQLTADGYTF
DNA: TGTGCCAGCAGGCAGTTGACAGCAGATGGCTACACCTTC

D: TRBD2
size: NA
V: TRBV11-2
J: TRBJ2-3
CDR3: CASRPRGGRDDTQYF
DNA: TGTGCCAGCAGACCACGGGGGGGCCGGGATGATACGCAGTATTTT

D: NA
size: NA
V: TRBV7-2
J: TRBJ2-3
CDR3: CASSLVFGQGADTQYF
DNA: TGTGCCAGCAGCTTAGTATTCGGGCAGGGCGCAGATACGCAGTATTTT

D: TRBD2
size: NA
V: TRBV6-2/TRBV6-3
J: TRBJ2-3
CDR3: CASSYSTSGGSSTDTQYF
DNA: TGTGCCAGCAGTTACTCAACTAGCGGGGGTTCTAGCACAGATACGCAGTATTTT

D: NA
size: NA
V: TRBV19
J: TRBJ2-7
CDR3: CASSFDREQYF
DNA: TGTGCCAGTAGCTTTGACAGGGAGCAGTACTTC

D: NA
size: NA
V: TRBV6-2/TRBV6-3
J: TRBJ1-1
CDR3: CASSYSWSGSEAFF
DNA: TGTGCCAGCAGTTACTCCTGGAGTGGCTCTGAAGCTTTCTTT

D: TRBD1
size: NA
V: TRBV5-4
J: TRBJ2-2
CDR3: CASSLGIRGPNTGELFF
DNA: TGTGCCAGCAGCTTGGGCATCAGGGGGCCAAACACCGGGGAGCTGTTTTTT

D: TRBD1
size: NA
V: TRBV10-1
J: TRBJ2-7
CDR3: CASSLRDRTNYEQYF
DNA: TGCGCCAGCAGCCTCCGGGACAGGACTAACTACGAGCAGTACTTC